The rows below give T cell receptor beta chains drawn from one sample of a study of human T cells and chemical hapten exposure. TCRdb analysed the RACE reads with MiXCR anew, one entry per CDR3 protein. The profile shows fewer than 150,000 distinct CDR3 sequences, roughly an eighth of them singletons. This material consisted of whole blood, taken in connection with sensitization to the hapten diphenylcyclopropenone (DPC). The receptors originated from a man aged 18 to 29 with alopecia areata. Some clones in this sample may be carry-over from other donors' samples. Each CDR3 is given with its conserved first and last residue. The D gene is left open where the match is weak. The listing skips clone size in some rows; elsewhere it reads once, few, many or a size class.

J gene: TRBJ1-3; clone size: few; V gene: TRBV3-1; D gene: .; CDR3 DNA: TGTGCCAGCAGCCAAGGGATCCCGTCCATATATTTT; CDR3 protein: CASSQGIPSIYF
J gene: TRBJ2-3; clone size: once; V gene: TRBV7-8; D gene: TRBD1; CDR3 DNA: TGTGCCAGCAGCCCGACAGGGTTAGGAGATACGCAGTATTTT; CDR3 protein: CASSPTGLGDTQYF
J gene: TRBJ2-2; clone size: few; V gene: TRBV5-1; D gene: .; CDR3 DNA: TGCGCCAGCAGCCCCATCCCCGTTAACACCGGGGAGCTGTTTTTT; CDR3 protein: CASSPIPVNTGELFF
J gene: TRBJ1-6; clone size: .; V gene: TRBV18; D gene: .; CDR3 DNA: TGTGCCAGCTCACCGGGAGTTAATTCACCCCTCCACTTT; CDR3 protein: CASSPGVNSPLHF
J gene: TRBJ1-2; clone size: .; V gene: TRBV12-3/TRBV12-4; D gene: TRBD1; CDR3 DNA: TGTGCCAGCAGTTCAGAGGACAGGGGTGGCGGCTACACCTTC; CDR3 protein: CASSSEDRGGGYTF
J gene: TRBJ2-5; clone size: .; V gene: TRBV2; D gene: .; CDR3 DNA: TGTGCCAGCAGTGAAGGTGGGGGCTACGAGACCCAGTACTTC; CDR3 protein: CASSEGGGYETQYF
J gene: TRBJ1-6; clone size: .; V gene: TRBV28; D gene: .; CDR3 DNA: TGTGCCAGCCTCTACATGGGAGGTAGCACACCCCTCCACTTT; CDR3 protein: CASLYMGGSTPLHF
J gene: TRBJ2-7; clone size: .; V gene: TRBV5-6; D gene: .; CDR3 DNA: TGTGCCAGCAGCAAGACAGGGGAGGGCGAGCAGTACTTC; CDR3 protein: CASSKTGEGEQYF
J gene: TRBJ1-2; clone size: few; V gene: TRBV7-9; D gene: .; CDR3 DNA: TGTGCCAGCAGCGCCTCAGGGAACTATGGCTACACCTTC; CDR3 protein: CASSASGNYGYTF
J gene: TRBJ1-1; clone size: .; V gene: TRBV4-1; D gene: TRBD1; CDR3 DNA: TGCGCCAGCAGCCAGACAGGGGCCTCCATGAACACTGAAGCTTTCTTT; CDR3 protein: CASSQTGASMNTEAFF
J gene: TRBJ2-6; clone size: few; V gene: TRBV9; D gene: TRBD2; CDR3 DNA: TGTGCCAGCAGCGTAGGGACTAGCGGGGGCTCTGGGGCCAACGTCCTGACTTTC; CDR3 protein: CASSVGTSGGSGANVLTF
J gene: TRBJ1-2; clone size: .; V gene: TRBV11-2; D gene: .; CDR3 DNA: TGTGCCAGCAGCTTAAGGCCGGGGCCTAACTATGGCTACACCTTC; CDR3 protein: CASSLRPGPNYGYTF
J gene: TRBJ2-5; clone size: .; V gene: TRBV12-3/TRBV12-4; D gene: .; CDR3 DNA: TGTGCCAGCACGGTCCAGTCCCGAGAAGAGACCCAGTACTTC; CDR3 protein: CASTVQSREETQYF
J gene: TRBJ2-3; clone size: .; V gene: TRBV9; D gene: TRBD2; CDR3 DNA: TGTGCCAGCAGCGTGGGACTAGCGGGTTCTAGCACAGATACGCAGTATTTT; CDR3 protein: CASSVGLAGSSTDTQYF
J gene: TRBJ1-6; clone size: few; V gene: TRBV6-2/TRBV6-3; D gene: .; CDR3 DNA: TGTGCCAGCAGCAGTAGCTCCTATAATTCACCCCTCCACTTT; CDR3 protein: CASSSSSYNSPLHF
J gene: TRBJ1-2; clone size: .; V gene: TRBV12-3/TRBV12-4; D gene: TRBD1; CDR3 DNA: TGTGCCAGCAGTTTAAGGGCAGGGGGTATCTATGGCTACACCTTC; CDR3 protein: CASSLRAGGIYGYTF
J gene: TRBJ1-5; clone size: .; V gene: TRBV15; D gene: .; CDR3 DNA: TGTGCCACCAGCAGAGATCGGCAGGGACAGCCCCAGCATTTT; CDR3 protein: CATSRDRQGQPQHF
J gene: TRBJ2-7; clone size: many; V gene: TRBV12-3/TRBV12-4; D gene: .; CDR3 DNA: TGTGCCAGCAGTCGTTTCACAGGGCGGACCTACGAGCAGTACTTC; CDR3 protein: CASSRFTGRTYEQYF
J gene: TRBJ2-3; clone size: few; V gene: TRBV6-4; D gene: .; CDR3 DNA: TGTGCCAGCAGTGTTGACAGCACAGATACGCAGTATTTT; CDR3 protein: CASSVDSTDTQYF
J gene: TRBJ2-1; clone size: .; V gene: TRBV18; D gene: TRBD1; CDR3 DNA: TGTGCCAGCTCACCCTACAGGGGTCATGAGCAGTTCTTC; CDR3 protein: CASSPYRGHEQFF
J gene: TRBJ1-1; clone size: few; V gene: TRBV28; D gene: TRBD1; CDR3 DNA: TGTGCCAGCAGTAGTGACAGGGGGGTTGAAGCTTTCTTT; CDR3 protein: CASSSDRGVEAFF
J gene: TRBJ2-2; clone size: few; V gene: TRBV5-8; D gene: .; CDR3 DNA: TGTGCCAGCAGCCACCTGAACACCGGGGAGCTGTTTTTT; CDR3 protein: CASSHLNTGELFF
J gene: TRBJ2-1; clone size: .; V gene: TRBV5-6; D gene: TRBD1; CDR3 DNA: TGTGCCAGCAGCACCCGCCTTCAGGGGGCTTCCTACAATGAGCAGTTCTTC; CDR3 protein: CASSTRLQGASYNEQFF
J gene: TRBJ1-1; clone size: .; V gene: TRBV18; D gene: .; CDR3 DNA: TGTGCCAGCTCACCACGCGTTGATAACACTGAAGCTTTCTTT; CDR3 protein: CASSPRVDNTEAFF
J gene: TRBJ1-2; clone size: few; V gene: TRBV3-1; D gene: .; CDR3 DNA: TGTGCCAGCAGCCAAGGGGTCCCGTATGGCTACACCTTC; CDR3 protein: CASSQGVPYGYTF
J gene: TRBJ1-1; clone size: .; V gene: TRBV27; D gene: .; CDR3 DNA: TGTGCCAGCAGTTTCATGGGAATGAACACTGAAGCTTTCTTT; CDR3 protein: CASSFMGMNTEAFF
J gene: TRBJ2-3; clone size: .; V gene: TRBV29-1; D gene: TRBD1; CDR3 DNA: TGCAGCGCCGAGACAGGGGAAGCGACAGATACGCAGTATTTT; CDR3 protein: CSAETGEATDTQYF
J gene: TRBJ1-1; clone size: few; V gene: TRBV27; D gene: .; CDR3 DNA: TGTGCCAGCAGTTTATTCCCACCCGGGACTGCGAACACTGAAGCTTTCTTT; CDR3 protein: CASSLFPPGTANTEAFF
J gene: TRBJ1-4; clone size: .; V gene: TRBV20-1; D gene: .; CDR3 DNA: TGCAGTGCTAGTCTGGCAGATCCAGCAACTAATGAAAAACTGTTTTTT; CDR3 protein: CSASLADPATNEKLFF
J gene: TRBJ2-2; clone size: .; V gene: TRBV5-1; D gene: .; CDR3 DNA: TGCGCCAGCCGTCCAAGTATGGCGACGGGGACCCACGGGGAGCTGTTTTTT; CDR3 protein: CASRPSMATGTHGELFF
J gene: TRBJ2-3; clone size: few; V gene: TRBV27; D gene: TRBD1; CDR3 DNA: TGTGCCAGCAGCCAGACAGGGGTCCGCACAGATACGCAGTATTTT; CDR3 protein: CASSQTGVRTDTQYF
J gene: TRBJ1-6; clone size: few; V gene: TRBV7-2; D gene: TRBD1; CDR3 DNA: TGTGCCAGCAGCTTGGACAGGGGACCACCCCTCCACTTT; CDR3 protein: CASSLDRGPPLHF
J gene: TRBJ1-3; clone size: few; V gene: TRBV20-1; D gene: .; CDR3 DNA: TGCAGTGCTAGTGCCGGAAACACCATATATTTT; CDR3 protein: CSASAGNTIYF
J gene: TRBJ1-1; clone size: many; V gene: TRBV24-1; D gene: TRBD1; CDR3 DNA: TGTGCCACCAGTGATCCAGACAGGGACACTGAAGCTTTCTTT; CDR3 protein: CATSDPDRDTEAFF
J gene: TRBJ2-3; clone size: .; V gene: TRBV29-1; D gene: .; CDR3 DNA: TGCAGCGTTGAAGATTATGGACAGTTCACAGATACGCAGTATTTT; CDR3 protein: CSVEDYGQFTDTQYF
J gene: TRBJ1-2; clone size: .; V gene: TRBV20-1; D gene: .; CDR3 DNA: TGCAGTGCTGGCATCAAGGGCGGCTACACCTTC; CDR3 protein: CSAGIKGGYTF
J gene: TRBJ1-1; clone size: few; V gene: TRBV7-9; D gene: .; CDR3 DNA: TGTGCCAGCAGCTCGGGGCGTTGGGGGAGGTGGACTGAAGCTTTCTTT; CDR3 protein: CASSSGRWGRWTEAFF
J gene: TRBJ1-1; clone size: few; V gene: TRBV7-9; D gene: .; CDR3 DNA: TGTGCCAGCAGCCAACAGGGATTGAACACTGAAGCTTTCTTT; CDR3 protein: CASSQQGLNTEAFF
J gene: TRBJ2-7; clone size: many; V gene: TRBV21-1; D gene: .; CDR3 DNA: TGTGCCAGCAGCAACTCTTCGCAGGGTAGGTCATACGAGCAGTACTTC; CDR3 protein: CASSNSSQGRSYEQYF
J gene: TRBJ2-2; clone size: .; V gene: TRBV9; D gene: .; CDR3 DNA: TGTGCCAGCAGCGTAGAAGCGGTACCGAACACCGGGGAGCTGTTTTTT; CDR3 protein: CASSVEAVPNTGELFF